This TCR beta chain was obtained from a study of T cell repertoires in cytomegalovirus infection (dated by TCRdb to between 2017 and 2020). As for the study more broadly: Donor HLA type was relevant to the analysis, as public TCR beta signatures indicated carriage of CMV infection together with the matching HLA type.

This clonotype came up a few times. Its binding antigen is unknown. No base qualities exist here, and no much larger clone lies one base off it. The V and J ends are trimmed by 6 bases and 7 bases, leaving 7 bases between them. CDR1 is given as MNHNY and CDR2 as SVGAGI, both from the germline V gene (reference sequence). The CDR3 holds 11 amino acids from the cysteine to the phenylalanine. The read is trimmed to its CDR3 DNA, 33 bases read in frame from base 1. Summary of the overall study and its limitations: The ex vivo response was dominated by HLA-C-restricted CMV-specific TCR beta clonotypes, and the single most frequent clonotype in two of eight donors was supplied by these HLA-C-restricted clonotypes. In both this cohort and an independent approximately 350-donor cohort, the cumulative frequency of public TCR beta family members distinguished carriers of CMV infection plus the relevant HLA type.

This sample was sequenced with an Illumina HiSeq 1500. TCRdb's own reprocessing of the public reads used fastp at Q25 and MiXCR and kept productive beta chains. Entries are consolidated by CDR3 protein sequence, retaining the most common genes and DNA. Recorded for this sample are a few hundred thousand distinct CDR3 sequences; about a quarter of them occurred a single time. The ten largest clones represent approximately 13% of the sample. The chain was built from TRBV6-6 and TRBJ1-3; a tentative D match to TRBD1 spans 5 bases. Sequencing input: PBMCs. This clonotype was obtained from a human donor in good health (CMV status not recorded). Some clones in this sample may be carry-over from other donors' samples. The CDR3 reads CASSGANTIYF. The sequenced DNA: TGTGCCAGCAGCGGGGCCAACACCATATATTTT.